A single sample is the source of the 31 T cell receptor beta chains below, sequenced in a study of T-cell reconstitution after alpha-beta-depleted transplantation in children. Preparation of the TCRbeta library involved a method that used unique molecular identifiers. In TCRdb, the PCR reads were re-called with MiXCR into one record per CDR3 protein. The sample lists 95,000 to 150,000 distinct CDR3 sequences, under 30% occurring once. Sample: PBMCs, mostly from graft donor cells, taken 180 days after TCRalphabeta/CD19-depleted stem cell transplant. Receptor source: a male patient aged 2 to 10 who had a stem cell transplant for chronic granulomatous disease, so the T cells may come from the graft donor.

The gene calls are TRBV28 and TRBJ1-2; 9 bases line up with TRBD1. CDR1 is MDHEN and CDR2 is SYDVKM in the germline V gene. V lost 2 bases and J lost 8; bases outside the gene matches: 6. The CDR3 is 14 amino acids. In nucleotides, the CDR3 is TGTGCCAGCAGTTTACCGACAGGGGGACGAGGCTACACCTTC. Translating gives CASSLPTGGRGYTF.

This clonotype was seen repeatedly, ten times or more. The chain recombines TRBV20-1 with TRBJ1-3, with 8 bases identical to TRBD1. Germline assignment: CDR1 DFQATT and CDR2 SNEGSKA (reference sequence). The CDR3 has 16 amino acids. Losses at the gene ends were 3 bases for V and 4 bases for J; bases not matched to a gene: 11. Here the CDR3 reads CSARTPQGARGNTIYF. The CDR3 DNA reads as TGCAGTGCTAGGACGCCCCAGGGGGCAAGGGGAAACACCATATATTTT.

The chain carries TRBV7-6 and TRBJ2-3, with TRBD2 matching 11 bases. V was clipped by 5 bases and J by 9 bases; unmatched bases: 10. CDR3 length: 15 amino acids. Germline V lookup: CDR1 SGHVS, CDR2 FNYEAQ. The CDR3 reads CASSGALAGVGTQYF. CDR3 nucleotides: TGTGCCAGCAGCGGGGCACTAGCGGGGGTAGGAACGCAGTATTTT. The whole variable domain, remainder taken from reference TRBV7-6 and TRBJ2-3, is GAGVSQSPRYKVTKRGQDVALRCDPISGHVSLYWYRQALGQGPEFLTYFNYEAQQDKSGLPNDRFSAERPEGSISTLTIQRTEQRDSAMYRCASSGALAGVGTQYFGPGTRLTVL.

This clonotype is a singleton in its sample. The chain recombines TRBV11-2 with TRBJ2-3; 10 positions match TRBD1. Germline values: CDR1 SGHAT, CDR2 FQNNGV. The CDR3 sequence is 17 residues long. V shed 4 bases and J 0 bases; nucleotides not matched to a gene: 7. CDR3 coding DNA: TGTGCCAGCAGCTACCGCCGGGACAGGGGAAGCACAGATACGCAGTATTTT. Residues: CASSYRRDRGSTDTQYF.

This clonotype was found many times. This CDR3 reads CASSQEIQGAYEQYF. DNA of the CDR3: TGCGCCAGCAGCCAAGAGATCCAGGGAGCCTACGAGCAGTACTTC. V usage is TRBV4-3 and J usage is TRBJ2-7; the D gene could be TRBD1 or TRBD2 (5 bases each). The V end was cut by 0 bases, the J end by 2 bases, with 11 bases between. CDR1 and CDR2 from the germline V gene are LGHNA and YSLEER. The CDR3 is 15 residues long.

The table lists this clonotype with many counts. CDR3 protein: CASSLTELGGLDTEAFF. The CDR3 nucleotides read TGTGCCAGCAGTTTGACTGAGCTCGGGGGTCTGGACACTGAAGCTTTCTTT. The chain is built from TRBV12-3 or TRBV12-4 and TRBJ1-1; tentative D call: TRBD1 (5 bases). V was pared by 3 bases and J by 3 bases, with 20 bases between. This CDR3 comprises 17 residues.

V and J are TRBV10-3 and TRBJ2-2; D not certain. The CDR3 is made up of 15 amino acids. CDR1 and CDR2 from the germline V gene are ENHRY and SYGVKD. V shed 3 bases and J shed 5 bases, with 13 bases lying between them. The CDR3, as DNA: TGTGCCATCAGTGATGAGTGGGTGGGGACCGGGGAGCTGTTTTTT. Amino acid sequence: CAISDEWVGTGELFF.

The chain joins TRBV12-3 or TRBV12-4 to TRBJ2-1; 7 bases align to TRBD1. With V trimmed by 1 base and J by 8 bases, 11 bases remained unmatched. The CDR3 is made up of 16 amino acids. The chain's CDR3 is CASSLVGGPRLYEQFF. The DNA for the CDR3 is TGTGCCAGCAGTTTAGTAGGGGGCCCTAGACTTTATGAGCAGTTCTTC.

This clonotype showed up many times. V gene TRBV12-3 or TRBV12-4 combines with J gene TRBJ2-7, with a tentative D call TRBD2 (6 bases). The germline V and J ends were trimmed by 6 bases and 6 bases, with 12 bases remaining between them. This CDR3 spans 12 amino acids. The CDR3 DNA reads TGTGCCAGCAGGTCCGCGCGGGGCGAGCAGTACTTC. This codes for CASRSARGEQYF.

V is TRBV20-1 and J is TRBJ1-5; D may be TRBD1 (5 bases). Trimming took 6 bases from V and 7 from J, leaving 13 bases between them. The CDR3 is made up of 12 amino acids. Per germline, CDR1 DFQATT and CDR2 SNEGSKA (reference sequence). The CDR3: CSAGDDQQPQHF. CDR3 in DNA: TGCAGTGCCGGGGACGATCAGCAGCCCCAGCATTTT.

This clonotype came up a few times. This chain connects TRBV4-2 to TRBJ1-2, with D possibly being TRBD1 (6 bases). V lost 5 bases and J 0 bases, leaving 10 bases between the germline ends. CDR3 length equals 14 residues. Germline V gene data show CDR1 as LGHNA and CDR2 as YNFKEQ. CDR3 region: CASSSHRANYGYTF. CDR3 coding DNA: TGTGCCAGCAGCTCCCACAGGGCTAACTATGGCTACACCTTC.

This clonotype appeared many times. An end of the junction differs from the germline gene, which may be a read error. The chain is built from TRBV12-3 or TRBV12-4 and TRBJ2-1; D might be TRBD1 or TRBD2, each matching 5 bases. CDR3 length equals 11 residues. CDR3 region: CASRLGDPLFF. For the CDR3, the DNA is TGTGCCAGCAGGTTAGGGGACCCCTTGTTCTTC.

There are many counts of this clonotype. The chain has TRBV21-1 and TRBJ2-1; the table's D call TRBD1 went unverified against the DNA. TRBV21-1 is termed a pseudogene. The CDR3 totals 16 residues. In DNA form, the CDR3 reads TGTGCCAGCAGTCCCGTGGGGGGGGGTGTCTACAATGAGCAGTTCTTC. Protein product: CASSPVGGGVYNEQFF.

This clonotype was picked up many times. The chain combines TRBV18 with TRBJ2-7, with 10 bases lining up with TRBD1. CDR3 length equals 22 residues. Trimming took 3 bases from V and 0 from J; bases not matched to a gene: 23. CDR1 is KGHSH and CDR2 is LQKENI in the germline V gene. The CDR3 is CASSPPETGGVYRRERSYEQYF. The CDR3 region has the DNA TGTGCCAGCTCACCCCCCGAGACAGGGGGCGTCTATCGGCGGGAGCGCTCCTACGAGCAGTACTTC. Filled out from reference TRBV18 and TRBJ2-7, the complete variable domain reads NAGVMQNPRHLVRRRGQEARLRCSPMKGHSHVYWYRQLPEEGLKFMVYLQKENIIDESGMPKERFSAEFPKEGPSILRIQQVVRGDSAAYFCASSPPETGGVYRRERSYEQYFGPGTRLTVT.

The chain combines TRBV20-1 with TRBJ2-1; TRBD1 matches 7 bases. V shed 1 base and J 7 bases; nucleotides not matched to a gene: 7. Germline V CDR1 and CDR2: DFQATT, SNEGSKA (reference sequence). The CDR3 consists of 14 residues. The CDR3, as DNA: TGCAGTGCTAGAGGACAGGGAAAGAGGAATGAGCAGTTCTTC. Encoded protein: CSARGQGKRNEQFF.

This clonotype was observed a handful of times. This sequence joins TRBV29-1 and TRBJ2-5, with TRBD1 matching over 8 bases. J gave up 1 base and V 3 bases, and 4 bases lay outside the gene matches. CDR1 SQVTM and CDR2 ANQGSEA come from the germline V gene. The CDR3 is made up of 14 amino acids. CDR3 in amino acids: CSVDPTGGQETQYF. CDR3 nucleotides: TGCAGCGTTGACCCTACAGGGGGCCAAGAGACCCAGTACTTC.

At least ten counts were recorded for this clonotype. The chain couples TRBV20-1 to TRBJ2-7; the D gene is possibly TRBD1 (6 bases). From germline, CDR1 is DFQATT and CDR2 SNEGSKA (reference sequence). The V end was cut by 4 bases, the J end by 6 bases, with 10 bases between. The CDR3 runs to 11 residues. For the CDR3, the DNA is TGCAGTGCTAAGGCAGGGGTCGAGCAGTACTTC. The encoded protein is CSAKAGVEQYF.

This clonotype was recorded at least ten times. The rearrangement links TRBV29-1 to TRBJ2-6; D unclear. The CDR3 length is 14 residues. Trimming removed 0 bases from V and 4 bases from J, with 7 bases in between. Germline values: CDR1 SQVTM, CDR2 ANQGSEA. The CDR3 here is CSVEDQAGANVLTF. CDR3 bases: TGCAGCGTTGAAGATCAGGCAGGGGCCAACGTCCTGACTTTC.

The chain couples TRBV4-3 to TRBJ2-3; TRBD2 matches at 7 bases. CDR3 length: 13 residues. Germline CDR1 LGHNA, CDR2 YSLEER. V shed 0 bases and J 8 bases; nucleotides not matched to a gene: 2. The CDR3 bases are TGCGCCAGCAGCCAAGATCCGGGGGGTACGCAGTATTTT. Amino acid sequence: CASSQDPGGTQYF.

This clonotype was detected many times. J is TRBJ2-1 and V is TRBV12-3 or TRBV12-4; D gene uncertain. The CDR3 contains 13 residues. Trimming removed 5 bases at V and 7 bases at J, with 12 bases between. The CDR3 protein is CASSPNVINEQFF. Written as DNA, the CDR3 is TGTGCCAGCAGTCCGAATGTTATTAATGAGCAGTTCTTC.

V is TRBV20-1 and J is TRBJ1-1, with D maybe TRBD1 (5 bases). Germline CDR1 DFQATT, CDR2 SNEGSKA (reference sequence). The CDR3 has 14 residues. V dropped 3 bases and J dropped 1 base, with 12 bases sitting between them. CDR3 sequence (DNA): TGCAGTGCTAGGAAACTCACAGGGAACACTGAAGCTTTCTTT. Translation: CSARKLTGNTEAFF.

This clonotype was recorded a few times. The chain joins TRBV5-1 to TRBJ1-1, with D possibly TRBD1 on 5 matching bases. V was shortened by 1 base and J by 2 bases, with 15 bases between the two germline ends. In germline, CDR1 is SGHRS, CDR2 YFSETQ. The CDR3 contains 16 residues. The CDR3 bases are TGCGCCAGCAGCTTGAGAATGGGGGAGGGAAACACTGAAGCTTTCTTT. Its translation: CASSLRMGEGNTEAFF.

This clonotype appeared many times. The rearrangement joins TRBV4-1 to TRBJ1-2, with 7 bases identical to TRBD1. The germline V gene encodes CDR1 MGHRA and CDR2 YSYEKL. The CDR3 totals 14 residues. The V gene end was trimmed by 3 bases and the J gene end by 6 bases; junction bases not matched to a gene: 7. DNA of the CDR3: TGCGCCAGCAGCCAGCATAGGGACAGCCATGGCTACACCTTC. Encoded protein: CASSQHRDSHGYTF.

The chain recombines TRBV7-9 with TRBJ1-1, with 9 bases aligning to TRBD1. V lost 5 bases to trimming and J lost 3 bases; unmatched junction nucleotides: 7. Germline V gives CDR1 SEHNR, CDR2 FQNEAQ (reference sequence). The CDR3 contains 15 residues. As DNA, the CDR3 is TGTGCCAGCAGCGAAGGACAGGGGTCACACACTGAAGCTTTCTTT. Amino acid sequence: CASSEGQGSHTEAFF.

The chain has TRBV20-1 and TRBJ2-3, with D possibly matching TRBD2 (5 bases). Per the germline V gene, CDR1 is DFQATT and CDR2 is SNEGSKA (reference sequence). V lost 0 bases and J 7 bases, leaving 11 bases between the germline ends. The CDR3 spans 13 residues. Written as DNA, the CDR3 is TGCAGTGCTAGAGACCGGACGGGAAATACGCAGTATTTT. It encodes CSARDRTGNTQYF.

The gene calls are TRBV11-1 and TRBJ2-3, with D perhaps assigned TRBD1 or TRBD2 (6 bases each). Per germline, CDR1 SGHAT and CDR2 FQDESV (reference sequence). This CDR3 has 18 amino acids. The germline V and J ends were trimmed by 2 bases and 7 bases, with 25 bases remaining between them. This CDR3 reads CASSLRGQLAGLGNTQYF. The CDR3 DNA follows: TGTGCCAGCAGCTTAAGGGGACAACTAGCCGGGCTAGGGAATACGCAGTATTTT.

This clonotype was detected a few times. J is TRBJ1-4 and V is TRBV7-6, with a weak D call TRBD1 (5 bases). The germline V gene encodes CDR1 SGHVS and CDR2 FNYEAQ. The CDR3 has 15 residues. Deletions cut 1 base from V and 0 bases from J, with 6 bases between. The CDR3 is CASSLEGSTNEKLFF. DNA of the CDR3: TGTGCCAGCAGCTTAGAGGGGTCAACTAATGAAAAACTGTTTTTT.

The chain joins TRBV11-2 to TRBJ2-3; D remains ambiguous. Trimming shortened V by 1 base and J by 5 bases, and 7 bases separated the two germline ends. Germline assignment: CDR1 SGHAT and CDR2 FQNNGV. This CDR3 has 13 residues. The CDR3 DNA reads TGTGCCAGCAGCTTAGGAAGGATAGATACGCAGTATTTT. This encodes CASSLGRIDTQYF.

This clonotype has a handful of counts. This rearrangement joins TRBV6-5 to TRBJ2-1, with D perhaps matching TRBD1 (8 bases). Trimming removed 2 bases at V and 6 bases at J, with 17 bases between. CDR3 length: 16 amino acids. CDR1 and CDR2 (germline): MNHEY, SVGAGI. The CDR3 loop reads CASSYVETGEGNEQFF. The CDR3 nucleotides are TGTGCCAGCAGTTACGTGGAGACAGGGGAGGGCAATGAGCAGTTCTTC.

This clonotype was detected a few times. The chain employs TRBV30 and TRBJ2-1; 9 bases fit TRBD2. V dropped 0 bases and J dropped 8; count of bases not matched to a gene: 17. This CDR3 has 18 residues. Germline V gives CDR1 GTSNPN, CDR2 SVGIG (reference sequence). The CDR3 DNA is TGTGCCTGGAGTGTAGCCCCAAGGCGGACTAGCGATATCCATGAGCAGTTCTTC. It codes for CAWSVAPRRTSDIHEQFF. The full variable domain, rest sourced from reference TRBV30 and TRBJ2-1, is SQTIHQWPATLVQPVGSPLSLECTVEGTSNPNLYWYRQAAGRGLQLLFYSVGIGQISSEVPQNLSASRPQDRQFILSSKKLLLSDSGFYLCAWSVAPRRTSDIHEQFFGPGTRLTVL.

This rearrangement joins TRBV12-3 or TRBV12-4 to TRBJ1-3; D is uncertain. Between the trimmed V and J ends, which lost 5 bases and 2 bases, there was a span of 10 bases. The CDR3 sequence is 14 residues long. CDR3 amino acids: CASSAMGAGNTIYF. In nucleotides, the CDR3 is TGTGCCAGCAGTGCAATGGGTGCTGGAAACACCATATATTTT.